The sequence of this T cell receptor (beta chain) was determined in a study of cytotoxic CD8 clonotypes in ibrutinib-treated CLL (dated by TCRdb to the early 2020s). In the study overall: In this cohort, about 16 patients were treatment-naive and about ten were relapsed/refractory, while under 18 had unmutated IGHV. Partial responses were observed in some 24 patients and complete responses in 2; after a median follow-up of 68 months, remission was maintained in about 15 patients and progression was observed in some 12. Response samples were taken after a median of roughly 12 months on treatment, ranging from roughly 6 to 36 months. Samples averaged approximately 250,000 productive templates and about 94,000 productive rearrangements. Of the 90 or so participants in the trial, about two dozen had longitudinal samples available. Cryopreserved peripheral blood mononuclear cells were obtained prior to treatment, at the time of response, and at either disease progression or sustained remission. Patients were still on ibrutinib when every remission and progressive disease sample was collected. The investigation overall reported the following: Public clonotypes were found to be uncommon and were observed to contract or remain stable during treatment; the increase in clonality was shown to reflect expansion of private clonotypes at ibrutinib response. Sampling times were not matched between sustained-remission and progressing patients, and lymph node repertoires were not studied. Clonality increased at ibrutinib response, stayed stable in sustained remission, and fell back toward baseline at progression. Baseline clonality exceeded that of age-matched healthy donors and correlated strongly with circulating CD8+ T-cell counts.

As regards this clone: The clone's antigen remains unknown. No base quality values were provided; no much bigger clone lies one nucleotide off.

The goal of deep resolution MiSeq sequencing was a depth between 1 in 1 million and 1 in 200,000 T cells, and coverage averaged 10x per clonotype. The immunoSEQ hsTCRB Kit was used to generate TCR beta libraries. As for how the authors treated the data: The data were analyzed with ImmunoSEQ Analyzer and ImmunoSEQ Data Assistant, and V, D and J gene assignments followed IMGT definitions. Clonality, which ranges from 0 to 1, was calculated by subtracting the normalized Shannon entropy of productive rearrangement frequencies from one. Public clonotype analysis was restricted to overrepresented clonotypes comprising at least 0.05% of each patient's repertoire. Thirteen repertoires from age-matched healthy donors, obtained from immuneACCESS, served as clonality controls. TCRdb provides this immuneACCESS table in a form limited to in-frame rearrangements. Some clones are lacking; in checked studies, under half of them reflect an unresolved V gene, and why the rest are absent is not known. Clonal size and the V and J genes are those of that table, whereas D and trimming came from the DNA. The sample yields about 200,000 clones; nearly 80% were counted once. The leading ten clones occupy around 10% of the sample.

The junction shows trimming of 6 bases on V and 0 bases on J, and the gene matches do not reach 11 bases of it. Including the terminal cysteine and phenylalanine, the CDR3 comprises 18 residues. Only CDR3 DNA is held: 54 bases, read in frame from base 1. The germline V gene gives CDR1 as ENHRY and CDR2 as SYGVKD. What this sample's time point label stands for: approximately eleven months on ibrutinib. For TCR beta library preparation, approximately 2 micrograms of genomic DNA was extracted from cryopreserved PBMCs. Longitudinal blood samples from CLL patients on ibrutinib monotherapy underwent high-throughput TCR beta sequencing. The patients were enrolled in a single-center, open-label phase 2 trial of ibrutinib monotherapy.

The sequence was obtained from a human donor with chronic lymphocytic leukemia. Recombination connected TRBV10-3 to TRBJ2-6; a stretch of 7 junction bases matches TRBD1. The starting material was PBMCs, obtained after 12 months of ibrutinib treatment. The encoded CDR3 is CAISPRQGRSSGANVLTF. The DNA sequence is as follows: TGTGCCATCAGCCCACGACAGGGTCGATCCTCTGGGGCCAACGTCCTGACTTTC.